This is a list of T cell receptor beta chains from one sample in a study of cytomegalovirus exposure and HLA in healthy donors. The protocol was immunoSEQ multiplex PCR, while the TCRdb copy is restricted to in-frame clones and leaves out a portion. The sample carries some 77,000 clones, around 75% recorded once. The sample comprised PBMCs. The receptors were gathered from a middle-aged woman in good health and CMV-seronegative. The CDR3 runs from the conserved cysteine through the conserved F or W. The D gene is left open where the match is weak. Clone size appears in some rows only: once, few, many, or a class for an expanded clone.

d_call	clone_size	v_call	j_call	cdr3_nt	cdr3_aa
TRBD1	-	TRBV7-3	TRBJ2-1	TGTGCCAGCAGCTTACTGGGGGGGACAGGGGAGTTCGAGCAGTTCTTC	CASSLLGGTGEFEQFF
-	-	TRBV4-3	TRBJ2-1	TGCGCCAGCAGCCAAGAATGGGGCGGGGACCCGAGGCATGAGCAGTTCTTC	CASSQEWGGDPRHEQFF
-	once	TRBV15	TRBJ1-6	TGTGCCACCAGCGTCCGATCTGGGGGGGTTTCACCCCTCCACTTT	CATSVRSGGVSPLHF
-	-	TRBV7-3	TRBJ2-1	TGTGCCAGCAGCCCGTCAGGGGAATCCTACAATGAGCAGTTCTTC	CASSPSGESYNEQFF
TRBD1	once	TRBV2	TRBJ1-5	TGTGCCAGCAGGGGGACAGGGGGCCAAAATCAGCCCCAGCATTTT	CASRGTGGQNQPQHF
-	-	TRBV19	TRBJ1-3	TGTGCCAGTAGTAGACCCGGCCAGGGGTCTGGAAACACCATATATTTT	CASSRPGQGSGNTIYF
-	-	TRBV7-3	TRBJ2-1	TGTGCCAGCACCATGGGGGCGGGGGAATACAATGAGCAGTTCTTC	CASTMGAGEYNEQFF
TRBD2	-	TRBV14	TRBJ2-3	TGTGCCAGCAGCCAAAGGCTAGCGGAGTGGGCAGATACGCAGTATTTT	CASSQRLAEWADTQYF
-	-	TRBV5-6	TRBJ2-3	TGTGCCAGCAGCTTAACAAGCACAGATACGCAGTATTTT	CASSLTSTDTQYF
-	-	TRBV28	TRBJ1-5	TGTGCCAGCACCGGCAATCAGCCCCAGCATTTT	CASTGNQPQHF
TRBD1	-	TRBV18	TRBJ1-3	TGTGCCAGCTCACCTCGGGGACAGCCATCTGGAAACACCATATATTTT	CASSPRGQPSGNTIYF
TRBD1	-	TRBV25-1	TRBJ2-2	TGTGCCTCACGCGACAGGGTAAACACCGGGGAGCTGTTTTTT	CASRDRVNTGELFF
-	-	TRBV2	TRBJ1-6	TGTGCCAGCAGGGGACAAAATAATTCACCCCTCCACTTT	CASRGQNNSPLHF
-	-	TRBV5-1	TRBJ2-7	TGCGCCAGCAGCCCACGGGGGAGGGGGACCTCCTACGAGCAGTACTTC	CASSPRGRGTSYEQYF